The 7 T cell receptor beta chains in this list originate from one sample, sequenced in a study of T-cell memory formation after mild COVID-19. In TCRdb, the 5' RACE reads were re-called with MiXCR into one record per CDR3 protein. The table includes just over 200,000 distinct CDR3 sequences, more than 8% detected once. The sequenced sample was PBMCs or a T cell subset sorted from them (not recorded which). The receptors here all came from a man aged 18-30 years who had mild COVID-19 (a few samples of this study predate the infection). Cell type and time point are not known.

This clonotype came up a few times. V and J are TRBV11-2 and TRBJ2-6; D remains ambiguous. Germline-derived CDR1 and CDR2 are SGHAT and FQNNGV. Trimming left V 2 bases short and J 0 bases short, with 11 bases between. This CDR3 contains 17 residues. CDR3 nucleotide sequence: TGTGCCAGCAGCTTAAGTAGCCTTCGCTCTGGGGCCAACGTCCTGACTTTC. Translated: CASSLSSLRSGANVLTF.

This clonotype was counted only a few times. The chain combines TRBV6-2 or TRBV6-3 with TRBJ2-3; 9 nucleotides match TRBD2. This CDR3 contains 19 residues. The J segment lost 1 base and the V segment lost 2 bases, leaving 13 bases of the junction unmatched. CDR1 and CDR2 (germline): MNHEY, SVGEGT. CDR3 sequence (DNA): TGTGCCAGCAGTTACCCGCTAGCGGGGTTTCTGGAGGGCACAGATACGCAGTATTTT. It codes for CASSYPLAGFLEGTDTQYF.

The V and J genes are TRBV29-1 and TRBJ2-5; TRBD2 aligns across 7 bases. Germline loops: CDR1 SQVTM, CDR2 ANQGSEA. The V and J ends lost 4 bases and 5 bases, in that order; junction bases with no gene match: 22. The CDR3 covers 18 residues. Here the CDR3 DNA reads TGCAGCGTTGCGACCCGATGGCGGGGGATCCTCAACCGTGAGACCCAGTACTTC. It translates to CSVATRWRGILNRETQYF.

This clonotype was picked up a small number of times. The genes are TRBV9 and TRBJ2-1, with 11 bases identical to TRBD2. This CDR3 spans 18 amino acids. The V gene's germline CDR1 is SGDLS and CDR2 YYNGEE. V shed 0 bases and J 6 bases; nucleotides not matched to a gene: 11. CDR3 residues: CASSVAGIAGGPGNEQFF. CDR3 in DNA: TGTGCCAGCAGCGTAGCGGGCATAGCGGGGGGGCCGGGCAATGAGCAGTTCTTC. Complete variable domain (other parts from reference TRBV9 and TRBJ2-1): DSGVTQTPKHLITATGQRVTLRCSPRSGDLSVYWYQQSLDQGLQFLIQYYNGEERAKGNILERFSAQQFPDLHSELNLSSLELGDSALYFCASSVAGIAGGPGNEQFFGPGTRLTVL.

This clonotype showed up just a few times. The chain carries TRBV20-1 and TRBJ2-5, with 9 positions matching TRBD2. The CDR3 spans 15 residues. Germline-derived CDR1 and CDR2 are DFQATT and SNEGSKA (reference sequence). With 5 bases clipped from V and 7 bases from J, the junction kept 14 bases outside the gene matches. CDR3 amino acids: CSAPAGLAGQGTQYF. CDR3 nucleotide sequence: TGCAGTGCTCCCGCGGGCCTAGCGGGGCAGGGGACCCAGTACTTC.

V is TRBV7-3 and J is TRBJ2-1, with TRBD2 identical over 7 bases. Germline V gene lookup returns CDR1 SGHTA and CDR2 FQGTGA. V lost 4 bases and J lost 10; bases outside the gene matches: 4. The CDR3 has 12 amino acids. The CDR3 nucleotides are TGTGCCAGCAGCTCCCTTAGCGGGGAGCAGTTCTTC. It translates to CASSSLSGEQFF.

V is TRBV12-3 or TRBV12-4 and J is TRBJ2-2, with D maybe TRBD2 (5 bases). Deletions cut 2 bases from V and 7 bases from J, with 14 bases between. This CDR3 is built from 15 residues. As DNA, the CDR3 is TGTGCCAGCAGTTTAACCTGGGGTGAGGGCGGGGAGCTGTTTTTT. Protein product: CASSLTWGEGGELFF.